These 29 T cell receptor beta chains share one sample of origin, sequenced in a study of technical replicates of blood from a few donors. Profiling relied on immunoSEQ multiplex PCR, and the TCRdb table lists in-frame clones only, not all of them. The table lists around 100,000 clones, just over 95% of them singletons. Material: T cells isolated from PBMCs. These receptors originate from a human donor in good health.

The V and J genes are TRBV5-4 and TRBJ2-1, with 14 bases matching TRBD2. The ends lost 4 bases at V and 2 bases at J; junction bases unmatched: 11. Germline lookup yields CDR1 SGHNT and CDR2 YYREEE (reference sequence). There are 19 residues in the CDR3. The CDR3 sequence is CASSLGTSGGPATYNEQFF. The DNA of the CDR3 is TGTGCCAGCAGCCTCGGGACTAGCGGGGGTCCAGCCACCTACAATGAGCAGTTCTTC.

The CDR3, as DNA: TGTGCCAGTAGTATTCTGTACCCTAGCGGGGGAAACACAGATACGCAGTATTTT. Amino acid sequence: CASSILYPSGGNTDTQYF. V is TRBV19 and J is TRBJ2-3, with 10 bases identical to TRBD2. This CDR3 is built from 18 residues. Trimming took 3 bases from V and 2 from J; bases not matched to a gene: 11. CDR1 LNHDA and CDR2 SQIVND come from the germline V gene (reference sequence). The variable domain in full, with the rest retrieved from reference TRBV19 and TRBJ2-3, is DGGITQSPKYLFRKEGQNVTLSCEQNLNHDAMYWYRQDPGQGLRLIYYSQIVNDFQKGDIAEGYSVSREKKESFPLTVTSAQKNPTAFYLCASSILYPSGGNTDTQYFGPGTRLTVL.

The J gene is TRBJ1-4, the V gene TRBV30; D is uncertain. Germline V lookup: CDR1 GTSNPN, CDR2 SVGIG (reference sequence). This CDR3 region has 14 residues. V gave up 0 bases and J gave up 4 bases, with 9 bases separating them. This CDR3 reads CAWSVEHLNEKLFF. The CDR3 DNA sequence: TGTGCCTGGAGTGTTGAACACCTTAATGAAAAACTGTTTTTT.

The CDR3 loop reads CASSIFLLSYNEQFF. The CDR3 DNA is TGTGCCAGTAGTATTTTTCTTCTTTCCTACAATGAGCAGTTCTTC. V gene TRBV19 combines with J gene TRBJ2-1; no clear D gene. CDR3 size: 15 residues. V was cut by 3 bases and J by 1 base, with 10 bases left in between. Germline CDR1 reads LNHDA; CDR2 reads SQIVND (reference sequence).

This chain joins TRBV11-2 and TRBJ2-5; no clear D gene. The germline V gene encodes CDR1 SGHAT and CDR2 FQNNGV. The length of the CDR3 is 15 residues. V was shortened by 2 bases and J by 5 bases, with 15 bases between the two germline ends. The CDR3 region is CASSLYLGGQETQYF. The DNA for the CDR3 is TGTGCCAGCAGCTTATATTTAGGTGGGCAGGAGACCCAGTACTTC.

This chain uses TRBV7-9 with TRBJ1-2, with TRBD1 matching 10 bases. CDR1 and CDR2 (germline): SEHNR, FQNEAQ (reference sequence). The CDR3 has 16 amino acids. Germline trimming cut 0 bases from V and 4 bases from J; bases unmatched to any gene: 5. DNA for the CDR3: TGTGCCAGCAGCTTAGCACTGGGACAGGGGACCTATGGCTACACCTTC. This gives the protein CASSLALGQGTYGYTF.

V is TRBV7-9 and J is TRBJ1-6; unclear D gene. The germline V gene has CDR1 SEHNR and CDR2 FQNEAQ (reference sequence). The CDR3 spans 14 residues. V lost 5 bases and J 5 bases, leaving 10 bases between the germline ends. In DNA, the CDR3 is TGTGCCAGCAGCGATACTATTAATAATTCACCCCTCCACTTT. It translates to CASSDTINNSPLHF.

The chain's CDR3 is CATSRSQGHYGYTF. CDR3 coding DNA: TGTGCCACCAGCAGGTCCCAGGGTCACTATGGCTACACCTTC. The J gene is TRBJ1-2, the V gene TRBV15, with TRBD1 as a possible D gene (5 bases). This CDR3 is 14 amino acids long. Germline-derived CDR1 and CDR2 are LNHNV and YYDKDF (reference sequence). V was cut by 3 bases and J by 3 bases, with 11 bases left in between.

J is TRBJ2-3 and V is TRBV7-8; TRBD2 matches 15 bases. Germline V gene lookup returns CDR1 SGHVS and CDR2 FQNEAQ. V was pared by 6 bases and J by 1 base, with 17 bases of the junction left unmatched. The CDR3 runs to 21 residues. This CDR3 reads CASSDLQGLAGGILGTDTQYF. The CDR3, as DNA: TGTGCCAGCAGTGATTTGCAGGGACTAGCGGGAGGTATATTGGGCACAGATACGCAGTATTTT.

The chain couples TRBV7-9 to TRBJ1-4, with 9 positions matching TRBD1. Per the germline V gene, CDR1 is SEHNR and CDR2 is FQNEAQ (reference sequence). V shed 1 base, J shed 6 bases, and the junction held 9 bases outside the gene matches. The CDR3 runs to 17 residues. CDR3 loop: CASSLGQRDREDEKLFF. The CDR3 bases are TGTGCCAGCAGCTTAGGTCAAAGGGACAGGGAGGATGAAAAACTGTTTTTT. Full variable domain (missing parts from reference TRBV7-9 and TRBJ1-4): DTGVSQNPRHKITKRGQNVTFRCDPISEHNRLYWYRQTLGQGPEFLTYFQNEAQLEKSRLLSDRFSAERPKGSFSTLEIQRTEQGDSAMYLCASSLGQRDREDEKLFFGSGTQLSVL.

The CDR3: CASSLRVPSEETQYF. CDR3 DNA: TGCGCCAGCAGCTTGAGAGTCCCTAGCGAAGAGACCCAGTACTTC. This chain joins TRBV5-1 and TRBJ2-5; possible D gene TRBD2, 6 bases. The CDR3 loop spans 15 amino acids. Trimming removed 1 base at V and 3 bases at J, with 13 bases between. Germline V CDR1 and CDR2: SGHRS, YFSETQ.

The V call is TRBV11-3, the J call TRBJ2-1; TRBD2 matches 9 bases. Trimming removed 3 bases from V and 5 bases from J; junction bases left unmatched: 11. CDR1 and CDR2 (germline): SGHNT, YENEEA. This CDR3 contains 17 residues. CDR3 DNA sequence: TGTGCCAGCAGCTTTAGCTGGGCGGGAGGGCCGAACAATGAGCAGTTCTTC. Translated: CASSFSWAGGPNNEQFF.

The V call is TRBV7-2, the J call TRBJ1-3; 7 nucleotides match TRBD1. V was pared by 2 bases and J by 0 bases, with 10 bases of the junction left unmatched. Germline CDR1 and CDR2: SGHTA and FQGNSA. CDR3 length: 18 residues. CDR3 bases: TGTGCCAGCAGCTTATTATCTGGGTGGGACAGCTCTGGAAACACCATATATTTT. Amino acid sequence: CASSLLSGWDSSGNTIYF.

This clone was seen more than once but under ten times. This chain joins TRBV18 and TRBJ1-1, with D maybe TRBD1 (6 bases). Germline V gene sequence: CDR1 KGHSH, CDR2 LQKENI. CDR3 length equals 14 residues. Deletions cut 2 bases from V and 2 bases from J, with 9 bases between. This chain's CDR3 is CASSPTGFNTEAFF. The DNA for the CDR3 is TGTGCCAGCTCACCAACAGGGTTTAACACTGAAGCTTTCTTT. Drawing the rest from reference TRBV18 and TRBJ1-1, the complete variable domain is NAGVMQNPRHLVRRRGQEARLRCSPMKGHSHVYWYRQLPEEGLKFMVYLQKENIIDESGMPKERFSAEFPKEGPSILRIQQVVRGDSAAYFCASSPTGFNTEAFFGQGTRLTVV.

The gene calls are TRBV6-5 and TRBJ2-3, with a possible D match to TRBD1 (5 bases). The CDR3 totals 15 residues. Germline V lookup: CDR1 MNHEY, CDR2 SVGAGI. Trimming took 11 bases from V and 0 from J, leaving 18 bases between them. CDR3 protein: CASKLGAASTDTQYF. CDR3 coding DNA: TGTGCCTCAAAGCTTGGGGCTGCGAGCACAGATACGCAGTATTTT.

The chain uses TRBV27 and TRBJ1-3, with a possible D match to TRBD1 (6 bases). The CDR3 covers 17 residues. In germline, CDR1 is MNHEY, CDR2 SMNVEV (reference sequence). The ends were cut back, 7 bases at V and 4 bases at J, with 23 bases in the middle. The CDR3: CASTTTSRGPRGNTIYF. The CDR3 bases are TGTGCCAGCACCACAACCAGCAGGGGCCCTCGAGGAAACACCATATATTTT.

The rearrangement joins TRBV7-2 to TRBJ2-7, with 8 bases identical to TRBD2. CDR1 SGHTA and CDR2 FQGNSA come from the germline V gene. The CDR3 extends over 15 amino acids. After removal of 3 bases from V and 5 bases from J, the junction contained 9 bases not matched to a gene. The CDR3 bases are TGTGCCAGCAGCTTTTCCGCGACTAGCGCTAACGAGCAGTACTTC. Its protein product is CASSFSATSANEQYF.

CDR3 sequence: CASRRDRGRVTDTQYF. The CDR3 DNA follows: TGTGCCAGCAGGAGGGACAGGGGGCGAGTCACAGATACGCAGTATTTT. The J gene is TRBJ2-3, the V gene TRBV5-5; 12 positions agree with TRBD1. Trimming took 5 bases from V and 2 from J; bases not matched to a gene: 6. The germline V gene encodes CDR1 SGHKS and CDR2 YYEKEE (reference sequence). The length of the CDR3 is 16 residues.

This chain links TRBV19 with TRBJ2-7; 11 bases line up with TRBD1. V shed 8 bases, J shed 0 bases, and the junction held 3 bases outside the gene matches. In germline, CDR1 is LNHDA, CDR2 SQIVND (reference sequence). This CDR3 has 14 amino acids. The CDR3 here is CASGGTGGSYEQYF. In nucleotides, the CDR3 is TGTGCCAGTGGGGGGACAGGGGGCTCCTACGAGCAGTACTTC.

The gene calls are TRBV4-1 and TRBJ2-7, with TRBD1 matching over 9 bases. Germline V lookup: CDR1 MGHRA, CDR2 YSYEKL. The junction had 4 bases not matched to a gene; V was cut back by 3 bases and J by 1 base. This CDR3 is built from 15 residues. This CDR3 is CASSQQQGASYEQYF. The CDR3 DNA reads as TGCGCCAGCAGCCAGCAACAGGGGGCATCCTACGAGCAGTACTTC.

The chain combines TRBV10-1 with TRBJ2-1; 8 bases line up with TRBD1. Germline V gene sequence: CDR1 WNHNN, CDR2 SYGVQD (reference sequence). Losses at the gene ends were 2 bases for V and 5 bases for J; bases not matched to a gene: 5. The CDR3 runs 15 residues. This CDR3 is CASSERTGINNEQFF. The CDR3 DNA is TGCGCCAGCAGTGAGAGGACAGGGATCAACAATGAGCAGTTCTTC.

The J gene is TRBJ2-1, the V gene TRBV28, with 8 bases aligning to TRBD2. From germline, CDR1 is MDHEN and CDR2 SYDVKM. Trimming removed 5 bases from V and 6 bases from J; junction bases left unmatched: 12. There are 16 residues in the CDR3. Here the CDR3 DNA reads TGTGCCAGCAGTCAGAATGAGCGGGAGTGGGTCAATGAGCAGTTCTTC. It translates to CASSQNEREWVNEQFF.

The V call is TRBV10-3, the J call TRBJ2-7, with unresolved D. V dropped 4 bases and J dropped 6 bases, with 7 bases sitting between them. This CDR3 has 11 residues. CDR1 and CDR2 (germline): ENHRY, SYGVKD. The chain's CDR3 is CAISGRGEQYF. The CDR3 coding sequence is TGTGCCATCAGTGGACGAGGCGAGCAGTACTTC.

The chain recombines TRBV7-8 with TRBJ2-7; 9 bases are shared with TRBD1. The CDR3 spans 13 residues. CDR1 and CDR2 from the germline V gene are SGHVS and FQNEAQ. The J segment lost 5 bases and the V segment lost 4 bases, leaving 3 bases of the junction unmatched. The CDR3 spells CASSSDRGDEQYF. CDR3 in DNA: TGTGCCAGCAGCTCGGACAGGGGCGACGAGCAGTACTTC.

This chain uses TRBV6-1 with TRBJ1-6; no firm D call. CDR1 is MNHNS and CDR2 is SASEGT in the germline V gene. With 3 bases removed from V and 1 base from J, the gap between germline ends came to 10 bases. The CDR3 totals 16 residues. CDR3 loop: CASSDFRVSYNSPLHF. DNA for the CDR3: TGTGCCAGCAGTGATTTCCGGGTGTCCTATAATTCACCCCTCCACTTT.

This clone was seen a single time. The rearrangement joins TRBV7-2 to TRBJ2-3, with D possibly matching TRBD2 (6 bases). The V end was cut by 1 base, the J end by 2 bases, with 10 bases between. Germline V lookup: CDR1 SGHTA, CDR2 FQGNSA. The CDR3 spans 15 residues. The CDR3 loop reads CASSLVAEFTDTQYF. DNA of the CDR3: TGTGCCAGCAGCTTAGTAGCGGAGTTCACAGATACGCAGTATTTT.

The CDR3 nucleotides read TGCGCCAGCACATCCGGGACTAGGGAGGAGACCCAGTACTTC. Translation: CASTSGTREETQYF. This rearrangement joins TRBV5-1 to TRBJ2-5, with 8 bases fitting TRBD2. The CDR3 has 14 residues. V lost 6 bases, J lost 5 bases, and 9 bases stayed unmatched. Germline V CDR1 and CDR2: SGHRS, YFSETQ.

The chain links TRBV11-3 to TRBJ2-7; D is uncertain. Germline loops: CDR1 SGHNT, CDR2 YENEEA. Trimming took off 5 bases at V and 4 bases at J, with 9 bases between the two ends. This CDR3 region has 12 residues. The CDR3 coding sequence is TGTGCCAGCAGCCGTACAGAGTACGAGCAGTACTTC. It translates to CASSRTEYEQYF.

This clone was recorded once. The chain uses TRBV7-9 and TRBJ2-2; no definite D call. CDR1 is SEHNR and CDR2 is FQNEAQ in the germline V gene (reference sequence). Trimming stripped 1 base from V and 7 bases from J, with 19 bases between. CDR3 length: 17 amino acids. The CDR3 DNA follows: TGTGCCAGCAGCTTAGTCGAGGCTACCCGATGGTACGGGGAGCTGTTTTTT. It yields the protein CASSLVEATRWYGELFF.